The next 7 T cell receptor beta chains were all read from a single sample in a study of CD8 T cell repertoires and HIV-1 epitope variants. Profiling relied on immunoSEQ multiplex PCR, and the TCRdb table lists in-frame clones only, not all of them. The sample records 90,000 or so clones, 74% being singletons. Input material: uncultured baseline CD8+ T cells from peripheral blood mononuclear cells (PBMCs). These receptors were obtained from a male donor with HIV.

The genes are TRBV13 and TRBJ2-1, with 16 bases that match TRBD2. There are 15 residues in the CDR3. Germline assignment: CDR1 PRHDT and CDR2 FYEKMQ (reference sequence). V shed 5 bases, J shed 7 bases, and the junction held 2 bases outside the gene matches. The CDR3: CASSQGLAGGNEQFF. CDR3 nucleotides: TGTGCCAGCAGCCAGGGACTAGCGGGGGGGAATGAGCAGTTCTTC.

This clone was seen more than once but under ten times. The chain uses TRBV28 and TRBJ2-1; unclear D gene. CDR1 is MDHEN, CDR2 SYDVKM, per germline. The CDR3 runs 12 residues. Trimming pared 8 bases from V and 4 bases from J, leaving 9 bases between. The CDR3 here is CASGGLYNEQFF. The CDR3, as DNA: TGTGCCAGCGGTGGCCTTTACAATGAGCAGTTCTTC.

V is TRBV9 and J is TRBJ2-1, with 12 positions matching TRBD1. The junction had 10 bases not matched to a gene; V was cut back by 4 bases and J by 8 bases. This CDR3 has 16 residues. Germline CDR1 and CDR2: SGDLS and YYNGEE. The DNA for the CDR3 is TGTGCCAGCAGCCCTTCCGGGACAGGGGGCAGGGATGAGCAGTTCTTC. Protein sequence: CASSPSGTGGRDEQFF.

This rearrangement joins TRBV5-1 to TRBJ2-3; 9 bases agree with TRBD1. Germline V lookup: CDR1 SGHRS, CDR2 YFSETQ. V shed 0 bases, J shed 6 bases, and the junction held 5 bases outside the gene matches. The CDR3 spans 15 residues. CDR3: CASSLENRGLDTQYF. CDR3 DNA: TGCGCCAGCAGCTTGGAGAACAGGGGGCTGGATACGCAGTATTTT.

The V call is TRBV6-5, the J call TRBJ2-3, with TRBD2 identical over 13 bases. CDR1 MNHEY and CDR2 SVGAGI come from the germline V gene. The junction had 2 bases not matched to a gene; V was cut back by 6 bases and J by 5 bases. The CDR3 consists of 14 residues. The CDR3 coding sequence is TGTGCCAGCAGCCGACTAGCGGGAGGAGATACGCAGTATTTT. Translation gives CASSRLAGGDTQYF.

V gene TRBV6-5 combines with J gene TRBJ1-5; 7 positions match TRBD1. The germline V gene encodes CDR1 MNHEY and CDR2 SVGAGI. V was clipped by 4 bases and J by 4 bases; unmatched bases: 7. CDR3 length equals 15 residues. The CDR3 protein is CASSFDRDENQPQHF. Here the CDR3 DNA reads TGTGCCAGCAGTTTCGACAGGGACGAGAATCAGCCCCAGCATTTT.

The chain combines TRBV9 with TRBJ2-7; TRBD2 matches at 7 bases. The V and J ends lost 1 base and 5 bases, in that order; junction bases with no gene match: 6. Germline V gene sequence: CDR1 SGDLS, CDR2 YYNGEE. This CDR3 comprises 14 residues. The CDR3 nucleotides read TGTGCCAGCAGCGTATCGCGGGAGAAAGACGAGCAGTACTTC. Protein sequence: CASSVSREKDEQYF. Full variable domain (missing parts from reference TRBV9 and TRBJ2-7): DSGVTQTPKHLITATGQRVTLRCSPRSGDLSVYWYQQSLDQGLQFLIQYYNGEERAKGNILERFSAQQFPDLHSELNLSSLELGDSALYFCASSVSREKDEQYFGPGTRLTVT.